This T cell receptor beta chain was observed in a study of identical twins. Points on this clonotype: The antigen is not known.

The germline V gene has CDR1 SEHNR and CDR2 FQNEAQ (reference sequence). CDR3 length equals 16 residues. With 5 bases clipped from V and 6 bases from J, the junction kept 8 bases outside the gene matches. Study observations and caveats: Cord blood's abundant beta clonotypes had fewer insertions, unlike memory repertoires.

MiXCR, applied by TCRdb to the 5' RACE reads, yields one record per CDR3 protein. The sample holds 140,000 to 150,000 distinct CDR3 sequences, roughly 3.2% seen once. Sequenced material: memory T cells sorted from blood. The receptor's source is a man aged 18 to 29 in good health. This rearrangement joins TRBV7-9 to TRBJ2-1; 12 bases are a match to TRBD1. The CDR3 DNA reads as TGTGCCAGCAGCAAAAAGGGACAGGGGGCGATCAATGAGCAGTTCTTC. It encodes CASSKKGQGAINEQFF.